This TCR beta chain emerged from a study of metastatic and nonmetastatic thyroid tumors. As for the study in general: Malignant thyroid and benign thyroid patients provided blood and tumor or nodule tissue whose repertoires were compared. Study-level points and caveats: Relative to benign nodules, malignant thyroid tumors were reportedly characterized by significantly elevated TCR beta diversity in blood and tumor.

About this clone: Its antigen remains unidentified.

In the original analysis: CDR3 differences across clinicopathological groups were used to build a distant-metastasis classifier for papillary thyroid cancer. MiXCR was used by TCRdb to re-call the PCR reads. The V and J calls here are based on TCRdb, not the publication. The sample records around 27,000 clones, about 15% being singletons. Every patient underwent thyroid surgery untreated. This TCR came from a female donor with papillary thyroid cancer or a benign thyroid nodule (not recorded which). Some clones in this sample may be carry-over from other donors' samples. The material sequenced was blood.

This CDR3 is CSARTLAGEADTQYF. DNA for the CDR3: TGCAGTGCTAGAACCCTAGCGGGAGAGGCAGATACGCAGTATTTT. The V and J genes are TRBV20-1 and TRBJ2-3, with 10 bases lining up with TRBD2. Losses at the gene ends were 2 bases for V and 4 bases for J; bases not matched to a gene: 6. The CDR3 extends over 15 amino acids. The V gene's germline CDR1 is DFQATT and CDR2 SNEGSKA (reference sequence).